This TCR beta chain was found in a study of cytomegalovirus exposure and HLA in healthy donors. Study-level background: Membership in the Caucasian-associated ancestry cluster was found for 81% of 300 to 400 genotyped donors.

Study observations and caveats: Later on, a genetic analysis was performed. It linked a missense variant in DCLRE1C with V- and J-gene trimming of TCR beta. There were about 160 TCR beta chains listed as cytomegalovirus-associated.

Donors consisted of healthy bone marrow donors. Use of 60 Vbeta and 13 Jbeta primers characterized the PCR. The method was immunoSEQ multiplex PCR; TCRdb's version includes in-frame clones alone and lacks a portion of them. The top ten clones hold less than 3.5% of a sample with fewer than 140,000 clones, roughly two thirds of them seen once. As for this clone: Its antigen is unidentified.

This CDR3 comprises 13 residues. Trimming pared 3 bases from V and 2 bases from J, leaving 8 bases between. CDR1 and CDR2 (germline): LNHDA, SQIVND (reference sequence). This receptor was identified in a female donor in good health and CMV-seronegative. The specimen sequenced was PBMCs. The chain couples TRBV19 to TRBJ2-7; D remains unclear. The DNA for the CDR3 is TGTGCCAGTAGTATGGGCACCCCCTACGAGCAGTACTTC. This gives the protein CASSMGTPYEQYF.